A selection of T cell receptor beta chains follows, all from one sample in a study of cytomegalovirus exposure and HLA in healthy donors. This table comes from immunoSEQ multiplex PCR, and its TCRdb copy is limited to in-frame clones, with some not included. The sample lists about 190,000 clones, 65% to 75% occurring once. Input material: PBMCs. The source is a young man in good health and CMV-seropositive. CDR3s include the opening cysteine and the closing phenylalanine or tryptophan. The D gene is left open where the match is weak. Expanded clones get a size class; other rows say once, few or many, or leave the size out.

d_call	j_call	clone_size	v_call	cdr3_aa	cdr3_nt
NA	TRBJ2-7	NA	TRBV27	CASSRRDGYEQYF	TGTGCCAGCAGCCGGAGGGACGGTTACGAGCAGTACTTC
NA	TRBJ2-5	NA	TRBV9	CASSVASRETQYF	TGTGCCAGCAGCGTAGCGAGTAGAGAGACCCAGTACTTC
TRBD1	TRBJ1-1	NA	TRBV19	CASSIPRQGSTEAFF	TGTGCCAGTAGTATACCCCGACAGGGGAGCACTGAAGCTTTCTTT
NA	TRBJ2-1	few	TRBV28	CASSLGRGAHYNEQFF	TGTGCCAGCAGTTTAGGCAGGGGGGCCCACTACAATGAGCAGTTCTTC
NA	TRBJ2-5	NA	TRBV5-8	CASSPRLRVEVTQYF	TGTGCCAGCAGCCCCCGATTAAGGGTGGAGGTGACCCAGTACTTC
NA	TRBJ2-3	few	TRBV28	CASLGGPGDTQYF	TGTGCCAGCCTAGGAGGGCCAGGAGATACGCAGTATTTT
TRBD2	TRBJ2-7	NA	TRBV6-5	CASSAGGSSYEQYF	TGTGCCAGCAGCGCGGGGGGCAGCTCCTACGAGCAGTACTTC
TRBD2	TRBJ2-1	NA	TRBV19	CASSGLAAYNEQFF	TGTGCCAGCAGCGGACTAGCGGCCTACAATGAGCAGTTCTTC
NA	TRBJ2-5	NA	TRBV6-9	CASTKAKDRTQETQYF	TGTGCCAGCACAAAAGCGAAGGACAGAACCCAAGAGACCCAGTACTTC
NA	TRBJ1-4	NA	TRBV6-6	CASSSPDRSYNEKLFF	TGTGCCAGCAGTTCCCCTGACAGGAGCTATAATGAAAAACTGTTTTTT
NA	TRBJ2-4	NA	TRBV2	CASTQRGQDLLAKNIQYF	TGTGCCAGCACTCAAAGGGGCCAGGACCTCTTAGCCAAAAACATTCAGTACTTC
NA	TRBJ1-1	NA	TRBV7-9	CASSLARRHLNTEAFF	TGTGCCAGCAGCTTAGCGAGGAGGCACTTGAACACTGAAGCTTTCTTT
TRBD1	TRBJ1-1	NA	TRBV6-4	CASSVGTGGNTEAFF	TGTGCCAGCAGTGTGGGGACAGGGGGCAACACTGAAGCTTTCTTT
TRBD1	TRBJ2-7	few	TRBV11-3	CASSFRQGYEQYF	TGTGCCAGCAGCTTCAGACAGGGGTACGAGCAGTACTTC
NA	TRBJ2-7	NA	TRBV7-3	CASSLGGPYEQYF	TGTGCCAGCAGCTTAGGGGGCCCCTACGAGCAGTACTTC
TRBD2	TRBJ2-1	once	TRBV10-1	CATLKIGGRSYNEQFF	TGCGCCACCCTGAAAATCGGCGGGAGATCCTACAATGAGCAGTTCTTC
TRBD2	TRBJ2-2	few	TRBV9	CASSVETSDGGELFF	TGTGCCAGCAGCGTAGAAACTAGCGACGGCGGGGAGCTGTTTTTT
NA	TRBJ1-4	NA	TRBV11-2	CASSLGAGPTNEKLFF	TGTGCCAGCAGCTTAGGGGCAGGGCCAACTAATGAAAAACTGTTTTTT
NA	TRBJ2-4	NA	TRBV2	CASSEMFRGGKNIQYF	TGTGCCAGCAGTGAGATGTTCCGGGGAGGCAAAAACATTCAGTACTTC
NA	TRBJ2-4	NA	TRBV7-2	CASSLGAGGARAKNIQYF	TGTGCCAGCAGCTTAGGGGCGGGTGGTGCACGGGCCAAAAACATTCAGTACTTC
NA	TRBJ2-7	NA	TRBV28	CASSLIWEGGYEQYF	TGTGCCAGCAGTTTAATCTGGGAGGGGGGCTACGAGCAGTACTTC
TRBD1	TRBJ2-7	NA	TRBV5-4	CASSAEQGVLGEQYF	TGTGCCAGCAGCGCGGAACAGGGGGTTTTGGGAGAGCAGTACTTC
TRBD1	TRBJ2-7	NA	TRBV7-2	CASSSAKGQGGYEQYF	TGTGCCAGCAGCTCTGCAAAGGGACAGGGCGGATACGAGCAGTACTTC
TRBD2	TRBJ2-5	NA	TRBV6-5	CASSYVLAGEKETQYF	TGTGCCAGCAGTTACGTGCTAGCGGGCGAAAAAGAGACCCAGTACTTC
NA	TRBJ1-2	NA	TRBV28	CATMPGGAGYTF	TGTGCCACCATGCCGGGGGGGGCTGGCTACACCTTC
TRBD1	TRBJ2-3	NA	TRBV19	CASRETGADTQYF	TGTGCCAGTAGGGAAACAGGGGCAGATACGCAGTATTTT
NA	TRBJ1-2	few	TRBV19	CASSVNYGYTF	TGTGCCAGTTCGGTTAACTATGGCTACACCTTC
NA	TRBJ2-5	NA	TRBV5-1	CASSNQPGETQYF	TGCGCCAGCAGCAATCAACCAGGGGAGACCCAGTACTTC
TRBD1	TRBJ1-2	few	TRBV15	CATSRDPQGSSYTF	TGTGCCACCAGCAGAGATCCACAGGGGAGTAGCTACACCTTC
NA	TRBJ2-5	NA	TRBV19	CASTNTGLQETQYF	TGTGCCAGTACCAATACAGGGCTTCAAGAGACCCAGTACTTC
NA	TRBJ2-3	NA	TRBV7-2	CASSRQGTDTQYF	TGTGCCAGCAGCCGACAGGGCACAGATACGCAGTATTTT
TRBD1	TRBJ1-5	NA	TRBV28	CASRPPTGDNQPQHF	TGTGCCAGCAGACCACCCACAGGGGACAATCAGCCCCAGCATTTT
TRBD2	TRBJ2-7	NA	TRBV6-5	CASSTGRVAYEQYF	TGTGCCAGCAGTACCGGGAGGGTGGCCTACGAGCAGTACTTC
TRBD1	TRBJ1-4	NA	TRBV6-5	CASSYLRGTGNEKLFF	TGTGCCAGCAGTTACCTACGCGGGACAGGGAATGAAAAACTGTTTTTT
NA	TRBJ2-1	NA	TRBV29-1	CSVESGAAAYNEQFF	TGCAGCGTTGAATCGGGAGCAGCAGCCTACAATGAGCAGTTCTTC
TRBD2	TRBJ2-2	once	TRBV7-9	CASSSPSSGPTNTGELFF	TGTGCCAGCAGCTCTCCTTCTAGCGGACCTACGAACACCGGGGAGCTGTTTTTT
NA	TRBJ2-3	NA	TRBV29-1	CSARQGLTDTQYF	TGCAGCGCCAGGCAGGGCCTCACAGATACGCAGTATTTT
TRBD2	TRBJ2-1	NA	TRBV5-8	CASSLAGRGDNEQFF	TGTGCCAGCAGCTTGGCGGGGCGGGGGGACAATGAGCAGTTCTTC
NA	TRBJ1-1	NA	TRBV9	CASSALQVPGNTEAFF	TGTGCCAGCAGCGCACTACAGGTCCCGGGTAACACTGAAGCTTTCTTT
TRBD1	TRBJ1-2	few	TRBV6-4	CASSVGTGDHYGYTF	TGTGCCAGCAGTGTCGGGACAGGGGATCACTATGGCTACACCTTC
NA	TRBJ1-5	NA	TRBV7-2	CASSLRGDYSNQPQHF	TGTGCCAGCAGCCTCCGAGGGGACTATAGCAATCAGCCCCAGCATTTT
NA	TRBJ1-1	NA	TRBV4-2	CASSPTPGTEAFF	TGTGCCAGCAGCCCGACCCCCGGGACTGAAGCTTTCTTT
TRBD1	TRBJ1-2	NA	TRBV6-5	CASSYSEGANYGYTF	TGTGCCAGCAGTTACTCAGAGGGGGCCAACTATGGCTACACCTTC
TRBD1	TRBJ2-1	once	TRBV9	CASSETGTGRTNEQFF	TGTGCCAGCAGCGAGACCGGGACAGGGAGGACTAATGAGCAGTTCTTC
TRBD2	TRBJ2-1	NA	TRBV5-1	CASSLLAGGTTYNEQFF	TGCGCCAGCAGCTTACTAGCGGGAGGTACAACCTACAATGAGCAGTTCTTC
TRBD2	TRBJ2-3	NA	TRBV10-2	CASSELRGGETDTQYF	TGCGCCAGCAGTGAGTTGCGGGGGGGCGAGACAGATACGCAGTATTTT
NA	TRBJ1-5	NA	TRBV7-2	CASSLRQQPQHF	TGTGCCAGCAGCTTGAGACAACAGCCCCAGCATTTT
TRBD2	TRBJ2-2	once	TRBV7-2	CASSQNSIAGGVPGELFF	TGTGCCAGCAGCCAAAACTCGATAGCGGGAGGTGTACCCGGGGAGCTGTTTTTT
NA	TRBJ1-5	NA	TRBV13	CASSLAGNQPQHF	TGTGCCAGCAGCTTAGCCGGGAATCAGCCCCAGCATTTT
NA	TRBJ2-7	NA	TRBV7-9	CASTLGGGTYEQYF	TGTGCCAGCACCCTAGGTGGCGGGACCTACGAGCAGTACTTC
NA	TRBJ2-5	NA	TRBV7-2	CASSLVFGTKTQYF	TGTGCCAGCAGCTTAGTCTTTGGCACGAAGACCCAGTACTTC
NA	TRBJ1-5	NA	TRBV10-3	CAIKAEGRGQPQHF	TGTGCCATCAAGGCGGAGGGGCGCGGACAGCCCCAGCATTTT
TRBD1	TRBJ2-5	NA	TRBV5-1	CASSLDRGVKETQYF	TGCGCCAGCAGCTTGGACAGGGGAGTTAAAGAGACCCAGTACTTC
NA	TRBJ2-3	NA	TRBV11-3	CASSGSGTDTQYF	TGTGCCAGCAGCGGGAGTGGAACAGATACGCAGTATTTT
NA	TRBJ2-7	NA	TRBV6-5	CASSYSMASSYEQYF	TGTGCCAGCAGTTACTCCATGGCCAGCTCCTACGAGCAGTACTTC
TRBD2	TRBJ2-7	NA	TRBV27	CASSPRTSGSGTYEQYF	TGTGCCAGCAGTCCCCGGACTAGCGGGAGTGGAACCTACGAGCAGTACTTC
NA	TRBJ2-2	few	TRBV7-2	CASSLSFTGELFF	TGTGCCAGCAGCCTCTCTTTCACCGGGGAGCTGTTTTTT